A single sample gave rise to the 5 T cell receptor beta chains below, sequenced in a study of regulatory T cells in long-lasting Graves disease. The sample's time point: newly diagnosed GD, antithyroid drugs for less than 3 months. RNA from PBMCs was the source of the TCR library. Arm-PCR with iRepertoire HTBI primers amplified the CDR3 regions for these TCR beta libraries. TCRdb reprocessed the multiplex PCR reads with MiXCR, giving one entry per CDR3 protein. Here the sample spans around 500,000 distinct CDR3 sequences, 13% being singletons. This same sample was also part of a study on T cells in Graves' hyperthyroidism and ophthalmopathy.

The sequences come from peripheral blood mononuclear cells (PBMCs), collected at new diagnosis, from a patient treated with antithyroid drugs. These receptors originate from a man aged 25 to 45 with Graves disease.

In this sample, this clonotype turned up many times. V and J are TRBV27 and TRBJ2-7; perhaps TRBD1 as D (7 bases). V was clipped by 0 bases and J by 2 bases, with 14 bases between them. The germline V gene encodes CDR1 MNHEY and CDR2 SMNVEV (reference sequence). CDR3 length: 16 amino acids. CDR3 DNA sequence: TGTGCCAGCAGTTTATCGTGGAGGGACAGAACCTACGAGCAGTACTTC. Translating it yields CASSLSWRDRTYEQYF.

This clonotype has a handful of counts. J is TRBJ2-6 and V is TRBV6-5; unclear D gene. The germline V and J ends were trimmed by 3 bases and 0 bases, with 15 bases remaining between them. The CDR3 is 18 amino acids. Per germline, CDR1 MNHEY and CDR2 SVGAGI. Written as DNA, the CDR3 is TGTGCCAGCAGTTATAGGGCGGCAGTGTACTCTGGGGCCAACGTCCTGACTTTC. Amino acids: CASSYRAAVYSGANVLTF.

The table lists this clonotype with a few counts. The rearrangement uses TRBV27 and TRBJ2-5; 7 positions agree with TRBD2. The V segment lost 3 bases and the J segment 5 bases; nucleotides outside the gene matches: 6. CDR1 is MNHEY, CDR2 SMNVEV, per germline (reference sequence). The CDR3 length is 14 residues. The CDR3 region has the DNA TGTGCCAGCAGTTTGGGAGGGCCGGGGGAGACCCAGTACTTC. It specifies CASSLGGPGETQYF.

This clonotype has only one observation. The chain combines TRBV5-6 with TRBJ2-7, with 10 nucleotides matching TRBD2. V was pared by 0 bases and J by 2 bases, with 5 bases of the junction left unmatched. This CDR3 has 16 residues. Germline CDR1 and CDR2: SGHDT and YYEEEE. The CDR3 loop reads CASSLALAGATYEQYF. The CDR3 region has the DNA TGTGCCAGCAGCTTGGCCCTAGCGGGAGCCACCTACGAGCAGTACTTC.

The CDR3 DNA reads TGCAGTGCTAGACAGCATAGCAATCAGCCCCAGCATTTT. Its protein product is CSARQHSNQPQHF. This chain links TRBV20-1 with TRBJ1-5; no clear D. CDR1 DFQATT and CDR2 SNEGSKA come from the germline V gene (reference sequence). The CDR3 runs to 13 residues. V was clipped by 2 bases and J by 0 bases, with 5 bases between them.